Listed below are T cell receptor beta chains from one sample, sequenced in a study of neoadjuvant nivolumab and ipilimumab in lung cancer. Measured with immunoSEQ multiplex PCR; TCRdb has only the in-frame clones, and not every one. The table has around 20,000 clones, more than 75% seen once. This material consisted of tumor tissue, taken after neoadjuvant nivolumab, alone or with ipilimumab, at or shortly before surgery. The receptors stem from an adult with non-small cell lung cancer. The CDR3 runs from the conserved cysteine through the conserved F or W. D genes are given only for firm matches. Part of the rows lack a size; the others show once, few, many or a class for expanded clones.

J: TRBJ2-2
D: .
V: TRBV18
size: .
CDR3: CASSPSNTGELFF
DNA: TGTGCCAGCTCACCTTCGAACACCGGGGAGCTGTTTTTT

J: TRBJ1-1
D: .
V: TRBV11-2
size: .
CDR3: CASSLEIRGTEAFF
DNA: TGTGCCAGCAGCTTAGAAATAAGGGGGACTGAAGCTTTCTTT

J: TRBJ2-2
D: TRBD1
V: TRBV6-1
size: few
CDR3: CASTKDRVNTGELFF
DNA: TGTGCCAGCACCAAAGACAGGGTGAACACCGGGGAGCTGTTTTTT

J: TRBJ2-5
D: TRBD1
V: TRBV7-9
size: .
CDR3: CASSSDRVETQYF
DNA: TGTGCCAGCAGCTCGGACAGGGTGGAGACCCAGTACTTC

J: TRBJ1-2
D: TRBD1
V: TRBV11-2
size: few
CDR3: CASSLFDRVGIYTF
DNA: TGTGCCAGCAGCTTATTCGACAGGGTCGGAATCTACACCTTC

J: TRBJ1-1
D: .
V: TRBV29-1
size: medium-sized
CDR3: CSGGGNTEAFF
DNA: TGCAGTGGAGGGGGGAACACTGAAGCTTTCTTT

J: TRBJ2-7
D: .
V: TRBV28
size: few
CDR3: CASSLLSYEQYF
DNA: TGTGCCAGCAGTCTCCTAAGCTACGAGCAGTACTTC

J: TRBJ2-3
D: .
V: TRBV15
size: .
CDR3: CATSREGAPTDTQYF
DNA: TGTGCCACCAGCAGAGAGGGGGCCCCCACAGATACGCAGTATTTT

J: TRBJ2-1
D: .
V: TRBV6-6
size: .
CDR3: CASSYEKYNEQFF
DNA: TGTGCCAGCAGTTACGAGAAGTACAATGAGCAGTTCTTC

J: TRBJ2-3
D: .
V: TRBV18
size: .
CDR3: CASSPLRTDTQYF
DNA: TGTGCCAGCTCACCCCTCAGAACAGATACGCAGTATTTT

J: TRBJ2-3
D: .
V: TRBV4-2
size: .
CDR3: CASSQGAAKVSTDTQYF
DNA: TGTGCCAGCAGCCAGGGAGCCGCGAAAGTTAGCACAGATACGCAGTATTTT

J: TRBJ1-2
D: .
V: TRBV4-2
size: .
CDR3: CASSQDFPGRPLFGYTF
DNA: TGTGCCAGCAGCCAAGATTTTCCGGGGAGGCCATTGTTTGGCTACACCTTC

J: TRBJ1-2
D: .
V: TRBV6-5
size: .
CDR3: CASSYVQGDYGYTF
DNA: TGTGCCAGCAGTTACGTACAGGGTGACTATGGCTACACCTTC

J: TRBJ2-1
D: TRBD2
V: TRBV7-2
size: .
CDR3: CASGLAGGIYNEQFF
DNA: TGTGCCAGCGGTCTAGCGGGAGGGATATACAATGAGCAGTTCTTC

J: TRBJ2-5
D: TRBD2
V: TRBV23-1
size: few
CDR3: CASSLAGGGLEETQYF
DNA: TGCGCCAGCTCCTTAGCGGGGGGAGGCCTCGAAGAGACCCAGTACTTC

J: TRBJ2-5
D: .
V: TRBV13
size: .
CDR3: CASSRRPDPQETQYF
DNA: TGTGCCAGCAGCAGAAGACCCGACCCCCAAGAGACCCAGTACTTC

J: TRBJ2-7
D: TRBD2
V: TRBV7-2
size: .
CDR3: CASTRTSGVYEQYF
DNA: TGTGCCAGCACGCGGACTAGCGGAGTGTACGAGCAGTACTTC

J: TRBJ2-7
D: TRBD1
V: TRBV28
size: .
CDR3: CASSPWTGLGAYEQYF
DNA: TGTGCCAGCAGCCCTTGGACAGGCCTGGGAGCCTACGAGCAGTACTTC

J: TRBJ2-7
D: TRBD2
V: TRBV5-5
size: .
CDR3: CASSQIAGGSYEQYF
DNA: TGTGCCAGCAGCCAGATAGCGGGCGGCTCCTACGAGCAGTACTTC

J: TRBJ1-3
D: .
V: TRBV30
size: .
CDR3: CAWSVTGNTIYF
DNA: TGTGCCTGGAGTGTTACTGGAAACACCATATATTTT

J: TRBJ1-5
D: TRBD1
V: TRBV2
size: .
CDR3: CASSEDRNSNQPQHF
DNA: TGTGCCAGCAGTGAGGACAGGAATAGCAATCAGCCCCAGCATTTT

J: TRBJ1-1
D: .
V: TRBV7-9
size: .
CDR3: CASSRGLPEAFF
DNA: TGTGCCAGCAGTCGAGGCCTACCTGAAGCTTTCTTT

J: TRBJ1-2
D: .
V: TRBV7-9
size: few
CDR3: CASSQGVAGGGYTF
DNA: TGTGCCAGCAGCCAAGGGGTCGCGGGCGGGGGCTACACCTTC

J: TRBJ2-7
D: .
V: TRBV25-1
size: .
CDR3: CATKEGEQYF
DNA: TGTGCCACCAAAGAGGGGGAGCAGTACTTC

J: TRBJ1-2
D: .
V: TRBV6-6
size: .
CDR3: CASIPDTMYGYTF
DNA: TGTGCCAGCATCCCTGACACAATGTATGGCTACACCTTC

J: TRBJ2-7
D: .
V: TRBV7-9
size: .
CDR3: CASSLENIPLGNEQYF
DNA: TGTGCCAGCAGCTTGGAAAACATTCCCCTAGGGAACGAGCAGTACTTC

J: TRBJ2-3
D: .
V: TRBV15
size: .
CDR3: CATSRELSPFSTDTQYF
DNA: TGTGCCACCAGCAGAGAGCTGAGTCCCTTTAGCACAGATACGCAGTATTTT

J: TRBJ2-7
D: TRBD2
V: TRBV30
size: .
CDR3: CAWTSGLYEQYF
DNA: TGTGCCTGGACTAGCGGACTCTACGAGCAGTACTTC

J: TRBJ2-1
D: .
V: TRBV7-3
size: .
CDR3: CASSLQGNEQFF
DNA: TGTGCCAGCAGCTTACAGGGAAATGAGCAGTTCTTC

J: TRBJ2-3
D: .
V: TRBV7-9
size: .
CDR3: CASSRGQGPTDTQYF
DNA: TGTGCCAGCAGCCGGGGGCAGGGGCCCACAGATACGCAGTATTTT